The rows below give T cell receptor beta chains drawn from one sample of a study of blood T cell repertoires in COVID-19. Profiled with immunoSEQ multiplex PCR; TCRdb holds only in-frame clones, not every one. The sample consists of under 200,000 clones, roughly four fifths of them appearing once. The sample consisted of peripheral blood. The receptors were gathered from a human donor in a cohort sampled during active COVID-19. The CDR3 runs from the conserved cysteine through the conserved F or W. A D gene is named only where the DNA matches it firmly. Expanded clones get a size class; other rows say once, few or many, or leave the size out.

>13|.|TRBV4-1|TRBJ2-3|.
CASSLGEPDTQYF
TGCGCCAGCAGCCTAGGAGAGCCAGATACGCAGTATTTT
>13|.|TRBV7-2|TRBJ1-1|.
CASSREVNTEAFF
TGTGCCAGCAGCCGGGAAGTGAACACTGAAGCTTTCTTT
>11|.|TRBV6-6|TRBJ2-7|.
CATEQGSEQYF
TGTGCCACCGAACAGGGCAGCGAGCAGTACTTC
>14|.|TRBV2|TRBJ2-5|.
CASSENRIQETQYF
TGTGCCAGCAGTGAGAACAGGATCCAAGAGACCCAGTACTTC
>16|TRBD1|TRBV28|TRBJ1-6|.
CASTARTGGLNSPLHF
TGTGCCAGCACCGCTCGGACAGGGGGCCTTAATTCACCCCTCCACTTT
>13|TRBD2|TRBV7-8|TRBJ2-7|.
CASSGGLAGEQYF
TGTGCCAGCAGCGGAGGACTAGCGGGAGAGCAGTACTTC
>14|.|TRBV5-5|TRBJ2-7|.
CASSWGVGTYEQYF
TGTGCCAGCAGCTGGGGGGTCGGGACCTACGAGCAGTACTTC
>12|.|TRBV9|TRBJ1-1|.
CASSPEPGRAFF
TGTGCCAGCAGCCCGGAACCAGGGAGGGCTTTCTTT
>16|.|TRBV19|TRBJ1-2|.
CASLLQESVANYGYTF
TGTGCCAGCCTATTACAGGAATCGGTAGCTAACTATGGCTACACCTTC
>14|.|TRBV9|TRBJ1-1|.
CASSWTDMGTEAFF
TGTGCCAGCAGCTGGACTGACATGGGCACTGAAGCTTTCTTT
>14|.|TRBV10-3|TRBJ1-1|once
CAISDGRANTEAFF
TGTGCCATCAGTGACGGGCGGGCGAACACTGAAGCTTTCTTT
>14|.|TRBV5-5|TRBJ1-5|.
CASSFMAGYQPQHF
TGTGCCAGCAGCTTTATGGCAGGGTACCAGCCCCAGCATTTT
>13|.|TRBV7-8|TRBJ1-2|.
CASFPQVNYGYTF
TGTGCCAGCTTCCCACAGGTGAACTATGGCTACACCTTC
>15|TRBD2|TRBV7-2|TRBJ2-7|.
CASSAGLAGAYEQYF
TGTGCCAGCAGCGCTGGACTAGCGGGAGCCTACGAGCAGTACTTC